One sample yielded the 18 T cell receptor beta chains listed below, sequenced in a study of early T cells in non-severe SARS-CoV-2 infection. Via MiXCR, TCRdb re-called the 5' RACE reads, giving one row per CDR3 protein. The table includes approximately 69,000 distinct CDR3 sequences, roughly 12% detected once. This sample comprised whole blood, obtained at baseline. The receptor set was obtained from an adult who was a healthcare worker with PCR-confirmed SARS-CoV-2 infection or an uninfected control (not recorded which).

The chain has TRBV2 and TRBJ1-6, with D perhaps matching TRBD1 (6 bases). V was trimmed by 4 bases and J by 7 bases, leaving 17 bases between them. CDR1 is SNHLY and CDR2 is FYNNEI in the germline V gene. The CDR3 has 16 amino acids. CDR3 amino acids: CASSVRGQGANSPLHF. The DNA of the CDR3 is TGTGCCAGCAGTGTTCGGGGACAAGGAGCAAATTCACCCCTCCACTTT.

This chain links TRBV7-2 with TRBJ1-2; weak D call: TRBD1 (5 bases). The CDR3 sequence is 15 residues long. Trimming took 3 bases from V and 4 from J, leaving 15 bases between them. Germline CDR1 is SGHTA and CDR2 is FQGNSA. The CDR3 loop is CASSFPPAGTYGYTF. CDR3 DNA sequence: TGTGCCAGCAGCTTTCCCCCAGCGGGGACCTATGGCTACACCTTC. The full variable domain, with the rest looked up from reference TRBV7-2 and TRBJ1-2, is GAGVSQSPSNKVTEKGKDVELRCDPISGHTALYWYRQSLGQGLEFLIYFQGNSAPDKSGLPSDRFSAERTGGSVSTLTIQRTQQEDSAVYLCASSFPPAGTYGYTFGSGTRLTVV.

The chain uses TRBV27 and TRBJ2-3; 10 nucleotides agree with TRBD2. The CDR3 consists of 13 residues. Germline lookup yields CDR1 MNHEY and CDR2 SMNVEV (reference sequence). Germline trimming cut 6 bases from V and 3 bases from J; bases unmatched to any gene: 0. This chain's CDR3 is CASRTSGTDTQYF. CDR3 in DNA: TGTGCCAGCAGGACTAGCGGGACAGATACGCAGTATTTT.

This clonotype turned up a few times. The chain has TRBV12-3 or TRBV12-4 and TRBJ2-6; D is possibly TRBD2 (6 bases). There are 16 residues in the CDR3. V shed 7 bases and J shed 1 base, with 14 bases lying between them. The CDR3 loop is CASTQRRESGANVLTF. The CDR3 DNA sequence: TGTGCCAGCACTCAAAGACGGGAGTCTGGGGCCAACGTCCTGACTTTC.

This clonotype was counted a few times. The CDR3 DNA reads as TGTGCCAGCTCACCACCCCTACAATTCGACTCCTACAATGAGCAGTTCTTC. This codes for CASSPPLQFDSYNEQFF. The chain joins TRBV18 to TRBJ2-1; D is unclear. Germline loops: CDR1 KGHSH, CDR2 LQKENI. This CDR3 region has 17 residues. V lost 0 bases and J lost 0, with 12 bases in between.

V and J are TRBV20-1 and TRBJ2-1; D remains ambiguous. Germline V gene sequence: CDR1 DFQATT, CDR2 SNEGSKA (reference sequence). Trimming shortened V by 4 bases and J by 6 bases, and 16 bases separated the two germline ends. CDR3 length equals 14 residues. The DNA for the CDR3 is TGCAGTGCTACTAGGGATGCTGGCTCCAATGAGCAGTTCTTC. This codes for CSATRDAGSNEQFF.

CDR3 coding DNA: TGTGCCAGTAAGTCAGGAGGTGAAAAACTGTTTTTT. Translating gives CASKSGGEKLFF. The chain uses TRBV19 and TRBJ1-4; no reliable D call. This CDR3 spans 12 amino acids. Per the germline V gene, CDR1 is LNHDA and CDR2 is SQIVND (reference sequence). V lost 7 bases, J lost 7 bases, and 10 bases lay in between.

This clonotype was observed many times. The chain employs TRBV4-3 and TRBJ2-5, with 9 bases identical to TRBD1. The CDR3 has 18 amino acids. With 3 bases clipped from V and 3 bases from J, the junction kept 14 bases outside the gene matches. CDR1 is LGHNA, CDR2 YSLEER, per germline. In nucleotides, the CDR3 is TGCGCCAGCAGCCAGGATCCCCCAAATACAGGGGGCGAAGAGACCCAGTACTTC. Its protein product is CASSQDPPNTGGEETQYF.

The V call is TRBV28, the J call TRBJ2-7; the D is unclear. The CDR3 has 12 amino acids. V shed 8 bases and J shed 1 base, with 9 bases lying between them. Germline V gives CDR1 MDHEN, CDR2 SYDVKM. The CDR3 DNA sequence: TGTGCCAGCTACCGCCTATCCTACGAGCAGTACTTC. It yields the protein CASYRLSYEQYF.

Here the CDR3 reads CASTEGAGRGELFF. The CDR3 region has the DNA TGTGCCAGCACCGAAGGGGCGGGGCGCGGGGAGCTGTTTTTT. The chain has TRBV2 and TRBJ2-2; tentative D call: TRBD2 (6 bases). V lost 7 bases and J 7 bases, leaving 16 bases between the germline ends. Germline CDR1 is SNHLY and CDR2 is FYNNEI. The CDR3 has 14 amino acids.

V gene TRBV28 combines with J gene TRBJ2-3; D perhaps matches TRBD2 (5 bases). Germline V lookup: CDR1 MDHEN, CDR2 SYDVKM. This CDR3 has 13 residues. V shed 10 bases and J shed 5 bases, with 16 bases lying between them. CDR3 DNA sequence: TGTGCCACCTCCGAGGGAGCGGAAGATACGCAGTATTTT. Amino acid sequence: CATSEGAEDTQYF.

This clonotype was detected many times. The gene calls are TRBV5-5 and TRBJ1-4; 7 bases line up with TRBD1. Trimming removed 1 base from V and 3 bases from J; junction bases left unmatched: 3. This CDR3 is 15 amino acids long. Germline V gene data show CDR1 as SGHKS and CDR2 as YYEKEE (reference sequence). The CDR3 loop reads CASSLPTGPNEKLFF. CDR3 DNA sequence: TGTGCCAGCAGCTTGCCGACAGGGCCTAATGAAAAACTGTTTTTT.

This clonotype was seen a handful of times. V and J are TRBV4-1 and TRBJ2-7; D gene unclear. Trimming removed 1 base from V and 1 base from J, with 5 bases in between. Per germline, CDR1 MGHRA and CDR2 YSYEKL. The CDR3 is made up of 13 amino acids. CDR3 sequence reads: CASSQVISYEQYF. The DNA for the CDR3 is TGCGCCAGCAGCCAAGTGATTTCCTACGAGCAGTACTTC.

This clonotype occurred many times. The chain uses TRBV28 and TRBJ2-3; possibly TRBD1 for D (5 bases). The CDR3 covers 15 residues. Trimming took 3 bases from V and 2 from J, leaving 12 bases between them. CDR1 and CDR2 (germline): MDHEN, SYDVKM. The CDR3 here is CASSFSRVDTDTQYF. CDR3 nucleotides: TGTGCCAGCAGTTTTTCCAGGGTAGACACAGATACGCAGTATTTT.

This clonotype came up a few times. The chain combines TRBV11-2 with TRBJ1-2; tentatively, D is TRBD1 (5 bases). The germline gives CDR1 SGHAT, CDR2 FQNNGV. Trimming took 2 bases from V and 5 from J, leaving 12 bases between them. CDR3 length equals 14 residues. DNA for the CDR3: TGTGCCAGCAGCTTAACGAGGCAGGGTTATGGCTACACCTTC. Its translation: CASSLTRQGYGYTF.

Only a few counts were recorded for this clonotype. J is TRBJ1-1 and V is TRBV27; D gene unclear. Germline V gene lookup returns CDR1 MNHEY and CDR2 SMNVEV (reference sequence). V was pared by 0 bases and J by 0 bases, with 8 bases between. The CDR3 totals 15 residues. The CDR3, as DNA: TGTGCCAGCAGTTTATCGAGTGGGATGAACACTGAAGCTTTCTTT. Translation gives CASSLSSGMNTEAFF.

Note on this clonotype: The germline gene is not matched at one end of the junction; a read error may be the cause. The CDR3 DNA is TGTGCCAGCAGCATCCAGGGAGGGAACACTGAAGTTTTCTTT. It encodes CASSIQGGNTEVFF. This chain connects TRBV9 to TRBJ1-1; the D gene is possibly TRBD1 (5 bases). Germline V gene sequence: CDR1 SGDLS, CDR2 YYNGEE. The CDR3 covers 14 residues. Together with reference TRBV9 and TRBJ1-1, the CDR3 gives the full variable domain: DSGVTQTPKHLITATGQRVTLRCSPRSGDLSVYWYQQSLDQGLQFLIQYYNGEERAKGNILERFSAQQFPDLHSELNLSSLELGDSALYFCASSIQGGNTEVFFGQGTRLTVV.

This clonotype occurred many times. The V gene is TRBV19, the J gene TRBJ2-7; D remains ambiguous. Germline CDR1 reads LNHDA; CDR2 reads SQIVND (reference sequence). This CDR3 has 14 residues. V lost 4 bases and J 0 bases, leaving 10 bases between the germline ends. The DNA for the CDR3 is TGTGCCAGTAGTACCGGTCCCATCTCCTACGAGCAGTACTTC. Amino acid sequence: CASSTGPISYEQYF.